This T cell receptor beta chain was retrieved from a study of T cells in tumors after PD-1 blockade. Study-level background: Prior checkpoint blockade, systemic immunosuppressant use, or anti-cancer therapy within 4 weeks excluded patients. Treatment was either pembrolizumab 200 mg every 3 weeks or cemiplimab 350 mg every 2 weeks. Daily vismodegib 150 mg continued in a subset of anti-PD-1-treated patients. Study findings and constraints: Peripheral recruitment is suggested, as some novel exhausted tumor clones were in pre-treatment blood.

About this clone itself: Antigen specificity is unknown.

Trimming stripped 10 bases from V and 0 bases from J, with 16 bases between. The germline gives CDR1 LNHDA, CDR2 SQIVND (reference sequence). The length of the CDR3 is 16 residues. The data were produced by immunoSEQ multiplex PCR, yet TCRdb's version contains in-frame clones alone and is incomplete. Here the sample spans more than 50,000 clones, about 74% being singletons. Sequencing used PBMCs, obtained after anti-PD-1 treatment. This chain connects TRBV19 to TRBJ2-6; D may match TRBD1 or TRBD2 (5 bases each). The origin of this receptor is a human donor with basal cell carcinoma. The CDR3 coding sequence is TGTGCCACTTCCCCGACAGCGGTCTCTGGGGCCAACGTCCTGACTTTC. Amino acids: CATSPTAVSGANVLTF.